This T cell receptor beta chain was recovered during a study of blood T cell repertoires in COVID-19. Study background: Collection of acute and convalescent COVID-19 samples took place in the United States, Italy and Spain.

The germline V gene has CDR1 KGHSH and CDR2 LQKENI. V was trimmed by 2 bases and J by 4 bases, leaving 14 bases between them. CDR3 length: 15 residues. Generated by immunoSEQ multiplex PCR, the TCRdb table keeps only in-frame clones and is missing some. The sample has 63,000 or so clones, 81% seen once. This clonotype was obtained from a human donor in a cohort sampled during active COVID-19. The chain recombines TRBV18 with TRBJ1-1; D is unresolved. Material: peripheral blood. In DNA form, the CDR3 reads TGTGCCAGCTCACCAGTTAAAGTGACAAGCACTGAAGCTTTCTTT. Translated: CASSPVKVTSTEAFF.